These T cell receptor beta chains were read from a single sample in a study of blood T cells in healthy people across ages. From the 5' RACE reads, TCRdb called clonotypes with MiXCR, one entry per CDR3 protein. The profile shows 550,000 to 750,000 distinct CDR3 sequences, about 21% of them singletons. Sequencing was carried out using blood. These receptors were collected from a man between 65 and 85 years old in good health. CDR3s include the opening cysteine and the closing phenylalanine or tryptophan. The D gene is left open where the match is weak. The size entry is marked missing in some rows and otherwise reads once, few, many or a size class.

v_gene: TRBV30
d_gene: NA
j_gene: TRBJ2-4
abundance: NA
CDR3aa: CAWNDRPKNIQYF
CDR3nt: TGTGCCTGGAATGACAGACCCAAAAACATTCAGTACTTC

v_gene: TRBV4-3
d_gene: NA
j_gene: TRBJ2-5
abundance: few
CDR3aa: CASSQGITRSEQYF
CDR3nt: TGCGCCAGCAGCCAAGGTATAACTAGAAGTGAGCAGTACTTC

v_gene: TRBV10-2
d_gene: TRBD2
j_gene: TRBJ2-7
abundance: many
CDR3aa: CASSVLAGDYEQYF
CDR3nt: TGCGCCAGCAGTGTGCTAGCGGGGGACTACGAGCAGTACTTC

v_gene: TRBV7-2
d_gene: NA
j_gene: TRBJ1-2
abundance: NA
CDR3aa: CASSLEAGYGSSSTF
CDR3nt: TGTGCCAGCAGCTTAGAGGCAGGGTATGGTAGTTCGTCCACCTTC

v_gene: TRBV9
d_gene: TRBD2
j_gene: TRBJ2-7
abundance: few
CDR3aa: CASSGLAGAEQYF
CDR3nt: TGTGCCAGCAGCGGACTAGCGGGAGCCGAGCAGTACTTC

v_gene: TRBV20-1
d_gene: NA
j_gene: TRBJ2-7
abundance: NA
CDR3aa: CSASYNYEQYF
CDR3nt: TGCAGTGCTAGTTATAACTACGAGCAGTACTTC

v_gene: TRBV14
d_gene: NA
j_gene: TRBJ1-4
abundance: few
CDR3aa: CASSHRRTHEKLFF
CDR3nt: TGTGCCAGCAGCCACAGGCGAACCCATGAAAAACTGTTTTTT

v_gene: TRBV29-1
d_gene: NA
j_gene: TRBJ2-5
abundance: few
CDR3aa: CSETGIQETQYF
CDR3nt: TGCAGCGAGACGGGGATACAAGAGACCCAGTACTTC

v_gene: TRBV20-1
d_gene: NA
j_gene: TRBJ2-1
abundance: NA
CDR3aa: CSAYTGSAYNEQFF
CDR3nt: TGCAGTGCGTATACAGGGTCCGCTTACAATGAGCAGTTCTTC

v_gene: TRBV4-1
d_gene: NA
j_gene: TRBJ1-4
abundance: few
CDR3aa: CASSLTSSSEKLFF
CDR3nt: TGCGCCAGCAGCCTGACGTCGTCGAGTGAAAAACTGTTTTTT

v_gene: TRBV18
d_gene: TRBD1
j_gene: TRBJ2-5
abundance: NA
CDR3aa: CASSLQTGGSQETQYF
CDR3nt: TGTGCCAGCTCACTTCAGACAGGGGGCTCTCAAGAGACCCAGTACTTC

v_gene: TRBV4-1
d_gene: NA
j_gene: TRBJ2-4
abundance: NA
CDR3aa: CASSQDFGDIQYF
CDR3nt: TGCGCCAGCAGCCAAGATTTTGGAGACATTCAGTACTTC

v_gene: TRBV12-3/TRBV12-4
d_gene: TRBD2
j_gene: TRBJ2-7
abundance: few
CDR3aa: CASRLAGHRAEQYF
CDR3nt: TGTGCCAGCAGGTTAGCGGGACACCGTGCCGAGCAGTACTTC

v_gene: TRBV5-4
d_gene: NA
j_gene: TRBJ1-4
abundance: NA
CDR3aa: CASSGGPETDEKLFF
CDR3nt: TGTGCCAGCAGCGGTGGACCTGAGACAGATGAAAAACTGTTTTTT

v_gene: TRBV7-6
d_gene: NA
j_gene: TRBJ2-3
abundance: few
CDR3aa: CASSLGTGLTDTQYF
CDR3nt: TGTGCCAGCAGCTTGGGGACTGGCCTCACAGATACGCAGTATTTT

v_gene: TRBV7-7
d_gene: TRBD2
j_gene: TRBJ2-1
abundance: NA
CDR3aa: CASSLDPGGYNEQFF
CDR3nt: TGTGCTAGCAGCTTAGATCCGGGGGGGTACAATGAGCAGTTCTTC

v_gene: TRBV12-3/TRBV12-4
d_gene: NA
j_gene: TRBJ1-2
abundance: NA
CDR3aa: CASSLSGMEHGYTF
CDR3nt: TGTGCCAGCAGTCTGTCTGGGATGGAGCATGGCTACACCTTC

v_gene: TRBV7-6
d_gene: NA
j_gene: TRBJ2-7
abundance: few
CDR3aa: CASSLAVLHEQYF
CDR3nt: TGTGCCAGCAGCTTAGCGGTTCTCCACGAGCAGTACTTC

v_gene: TRBV14
d_gene: NA
j_gene: TRBJ2-1
abundance: NA
CDR3aa: CASSQYFGQPRNEQFF
CDR3nt: TGTGCCAGCAGCCAATATTTCGGACAGCCTCGAAATGAGCAGTTCTTC

v_gene: TRBV5-1
d_gene: NA
j_gene: TRBJ2-5
abundance: NA
CDR3aa: CASSTTRQKETQYF
CDR3nt: TGCGCCAGCAGCACAACAAGACAGAAAGAGACCCAGTACTTC

v_gene: TRBV9
d_gene: TRBD1
j_gene: TRBJ1-5
abundance: NA
CDR3aa: CASSVGQANQPQHF
CDR3nt: TGTGCCAGCAGCGTCGGACAGGCCAATCAGCCCCAGCATTTT

v_gene: TRBV12-3/TRBV12-4
d_gene: NA
j_gene: TRBJ2-7
abundance: NA
CDR3aa: CASPFPPDVAYEQYF
CDR3nt: TGTGCCAGCCCCTTTCCCCCGGACGTCGCCTACGAGCAGTACTTC

v_gene: TRBV28
d_gene: NA
j_gene: TRBJ1-1
abundance: NA
CDR3aa: CASSLGVTPEAFF
CDR3nt: TGTGCCAGCAGTTTGGGTGTGACCCCTGAAGCTTTCTTT

v_gene: TRBV20-1
d_gene: TRBD2
j_gene: TRBJ2-5
abundance: many
CDR3aa: CSAPISGRDQETQYF
CDR3nt: TGCAGTGCCCCGATTAGCGGGAGGGATCAAGAGACCCAGTACTTC

v_gene: TRBV10-3
d_gene: NA
j_gene: TRBJ2-1
abundance: few
CDR3aa: CAIGYRDEQFF
CDR3nt: TGTGCCATCGGCTATAGGGATGAGCAGTTCTTC

v_gene: TRBV6-5
d_gene: NA
j_gene: TRBJ1-3
abundance: NA
CDR3aa: CASSYKQAGASGTTIYF
CDR3nt: TGTGCCAGCAGTTACAAGCAAGCAGGGGCTAGTGGAACCACCATATATTTT

v_gene: TRBV11-1
d_gene: NA
j_gene: TRBJ2-7
abundance: NA
CDR3aa: CASSLAATPSYEQYF
CDR3nt: TGTGCCAGCAGCTTAGCGGCCACCCCCTCCTACGAGCAGTACTTC

v_gene: TRBV4-1
d_gene: NA
j_gene: TRBJ2-7
abundance: few
CDR3aa: CASSQVGQQYF
CDR3nt: TGCGCCAGCAGCCAAGTGGGGCAGCAGTACTTC

v_gene: TRBV4-1
d_gene: TRBD1
j_gene: TRBJ1-5
abundance: few
CDR3aa: CASSQGRTGNQPQHF
CDR3nt: TGCGCCAGCAGCCAAGGGAGGACAGGGAATCAGCCCCAGCATTTT

v_gene: TRBV20-1
d_gene: NA
j_gene: TRBJ1-4
abundance: NA
CDR3aa: CSGEWAGSEKLFF
CDR3nt: TGCAGTGGAGAGTGGGCCGGTAGTGAAAAACTGTTTTTT

v_gene: TRBV27
d_gene: NA
j_gene: TRBJ2-5
abundance: NA
CDR3aa: CASSETGRQETQYF
CDR3nt: TGTGCCAGCAGTGAGACAGGGAGGCAAGAGACCCAGTACTTC

v_gene: TRBV5-6
d_gene: NA
j_gene: TRBJ2-3
abundance: NA
CDR3aa: CASMGGTDTQYF
CDR3nt: TGTGCCAGCATGGGGGGCACAGATACGCAGTATTTT

v_gene: TRBV10-3
d_gene: TRBD1
j_gene: TRBJ2-2
abundance: NA
CDR3aa: CATLAGGTGELFF
CDR3nt: TGTGCCACCCTCGCAGGGGGCACCGGGGAGCTGTTTTTT

v_gene: TRBV2
d_gene: NA
j_gene: TRBJ2-5
abundance: few
CDR3aa: CASSEVGRRQETQYF
CDR3nt: TGTGCCAGCAGTGAAGTGGGGCGTCGACAGGAGACCCAGTACTTC

v_gene: TRBV21-1
d_gene: NA
j_gene: TRBJ2-7
abundance: NA
CDR3aa: CASREPGLAYEQYF
CDR3nt: TGTGCCAGCAGAGAACCGGGACTAGCCTACGAGCAGTACTTC

v_gene: TRBV28
d_gene: NA
j_gene: TRBJ2-3
abundance: NA
CDR3aa: CASSLSAAGTDTQYF
CDR3nt: TGTGCCAGCAGTTTATCGGCGGCGGGCACAGATACGCAGTATTTT

v_gene: TRBV10-2
d_gene: NA
j_gene: TRBJ1-2
abundance: NA
CDR3aa: CASSEIPQGGYTF
CDR3nt: TGCGCCAGCAGTGAGATTCCCCAGGGTGGCTACACCTTC

v_gene: TRBV18
d_gene: NA
j_gene: TRBJ2-1
abundance: NA
CDR3aa: CASSPQRGHNEQFF
CDR3nt: TGTGCCAGCTCACCTCAGAGAGGGCACAATGAGCAGTTCTTC

v_gene: TRBV6-6
d_gene: NA
j_gene: TRBJ1-2
abundance: NA
CDR3aa: CASSYPRENYGYTF
CDR3nt: TGTGCCAGCAGCTACCCAAGGGAGAACTATGGCTACACCTTC

v_gene: TRBV10-3
d_gene: TRBD2
j_gene: TRBJ2-1
abundance: few
CDR3aa: CAITPGLAGHEQFF
CDR3nt: TGTGCCATCACCCCGGGACTAGCGGGACATGAGCAGTTCTTC

v_gene: TRBV18
d_gene: NA
j_gene: TRBJ2-5
abundance: few
CDR3aa: CASSPPAGGETQYF
CDR3nt: TGTGCCAGCTCACCACCGGCAGGAGGGGAAACCCAGTACTTC

v_gene: TRBV29-1
d_gene: NA
j_gene: TRBJ1-3
abundance: NA
CDR3aa: CSVEDSSGNTIHF
CDR3nt: TGCAGCGTTGAGGACAGCTCTGGAAACACCATACATTTT

v_gene: TRBV7-9
d_gene: NA
j_gene: TRBJ2-2
abundance: few
CDR3aa: CASSPQGATGELFF
CDR3nt: TGTGCCAGCAGCCCCCAGGGTGCCACCGGGGAGCTGTTTTTT

v_gene: TRBV20-1
d_gene: TRBD1
j_gene: TRBJ1-2
abundance: NA
CDR3aa: CSAWDRVNYGYTF
CDR3nt: TGCAGTGCTTGGGACAGGGTTAACTATGGCTACACCTTC

v_gene: TRBV28
d_gene: NA
j_gene: TRBJ2-1
abundance: NA
CDR3aa: CASIPTRTWSSYNEQFF
CDR3nt: TGTGCCAGCATCCCGACACGTACTTGGAGCTCCTACAATGAGCAGTTCTTC

v_gene: TRBV9
d_gene: TRBD1
j_gene: TRBJ2-3
abundance: NA
CDR3aa: CASSVERYRGADTQYF
CDR3nt: TGTGCCAGCAGCGTAGAGCGATACAGGGGCGCAGATACGCAGTATTTT

v_gene: TRBV12-3/TRBV12-4
d_gene: NA
j_gene: TRBJ2-5
abundance: many
CDR3aa: CASSGHQETQYF
CDR3nt: TGTGCCAGCAGTGGACACCAAGAGACCCAGTACTTC

v_gene: TRBV18
d_gene: NA
j_gene: TRBJ1-6
abundance: NA
CDR3aa: CASSPEDGSPLHF
CDR3nt: TGTGCCAGCTCACCCGAGGACGGATCACCCCTCCACTTT

v_gene: TRBV28
d_gene: TRBD2
j_gene: TRBJ2-7
abundance: NA
CDR3aa: CASSLPSGREQYF
CDR3nt: TGTGCCAGCAGTTTACCTAGCGGGAGGGAGCAGTACTTC